These 16 T cell receptor beta chains originate from one sample sequenced in a study of early T cells in non-severe SARS-CoV-2 infection. TCRdb ran MiXCR on the 5' RACE reads and lists one entry per CDR3 protein. This table has tens of thousands of distinct CDR3 sequences, 5% to 6.5% appearing once. Sample: whole blood, taken at baseline. The receptors were sampled from an adult who was a healthcare worker with PCR-confirmed SARS-CoV-2 infection or an uninfected control (not recorded which).

This clonotype has ten or more counts. The chain carries TRBV29-1 and TRBJ2-1; D is uncertain. Germline V gene data show CDR1 as SQVTM and CDR2 as ANQGSEA. The CDR3 spans 13 residues. Trimming shortened V by 6 bases and J by 2 bases, and 11 bases separated the two germline ends. Here the CDR3 reads CSVATLTYNEQFF. CDR3 bases: TGCAGCGTGGCTACACTGACCTACAATGAGCAGTTCTTC.

This clonotype was observed many times. The V call is TRBV5-4, the J call TRBJ1-2; 7 bases map to TRBD1. The CDR3 is 12 residues long. Germline values: CDR1 SGHNT, CDR2 YYREEE (reference sequence). The junction had 13 bases not matched to a gene; V was cut back by 9 bases and J by 11 bases. This chain's CDR3 is CAIIWEGASYTF. CDR3 DNA: TGTGCCATAATATGGGAGGGGGCAAGTTACACCTTC.

This clonotype occurred a few times. The J gene is TRBJ2-1, the V gene TRBV9, with D possibly being TRBD2 (6 bases). V lost 4 bases, J lost 2 bases, and 10 bases lay in between. Germline V lookup: CDR1 SGDLS, CDR2 YYNGEE. The CDR3 is 14 amino acids. CDR3 in amino acids: CASSHSGTYNEQFF. CDR3 coding DNA: TGTGCCAGCAGCCATAGCGGCACCTACAATGAGCAGTTCTTC.

J is TRBJ1-3 and V is TRBV7-8, with D uncertain. Trimming pared 1 base from V and 6 bases from J, leaving 13 bases between. The CDR3 loop spans 15 amino acids. CDR1 and CDR2 (germline): SGHVS, FQNEAQ. The CDR3 protein is CASSLVVGQENTIYF. In nucleotides, the CDR3 is TGTGCCAGCAGCTTAGTGGTCGGTCAGGAAAACACCATATATTTT.

This clonotype was recorded at least ten times. The chain is built from TRBV4-2 and TRBJ1-5; D perhaps matches TRBD1 (5 bases). The CDR3 length is 15 residues. V was clipped by 0 bases and J by 2 bases, with 8 bases between them. Germline assignment: CDR1 LGHNA and CDR2 YNFKEQ. Here the CDR3 DNA reads TGTGCCAGCAGCCAAGAGGGGGTGGGCAATCAGCCCCAGCATTTT. As protein: CASSQEGVGNQPQHF.

The rearrangement joins TRBV7-9 to TRBJ2-7; possible D gene TRBD2, 6 bases. V was trimmed by 2 bases and J by 5 bases, leaving 19 bases between them. The CDR3 is 16 amino acids. CDR1 SEHNR and CDR2 FQNEAQ come from the germline V gene (reference sequence). In DNA form, the CDR3 reads TGTGCCAGCAGCTTATCCTTGGGGGAGGAAAGTGACGAGCAGTACTTC. Translated: CASSLSLGEESDEQYF.

In its sample, this clonotype was seen many times. J is TRBJ1-3 and V is TRBV20-1, with D perhaps matching TRBD1 (5 bases). Germline CDR1 DFQATT, CDR2 SNEGSKA (reference sequence). The CDR3 runs to 14 residues. Trimming left V 6 bases short and J 2 bases short, with 14 bases between. CDR3 nucleotides: TGCAGTGCCTCCCGGGGGGGAACTGGAAACACCATATATTTT. Its translation is CSASRGGTGNTIYF.

This clonotype has a count of ten or more. The gene calls are TRBV12-3 or TRBV12-4 and TRBJ2-6; D might be TRBD1 (5 bases). The V gene lost 5 bases and the J gene lost 2 bases, with 10 bases spanning the gap. CDR3 length: 15 residues. The CDR3 DNA follows: TGTGCCAGCAGTCTCAGGGCCACTGGGGCCAACGTCCTGACTTTC. It is translated as CASSLRATGANVLTF.

This rearrangement joins TRBV27 to TRBJ2-5; D is perhaps TRBD1 or TRBD2 (5 bases each). This CDR3 spans 14 amino acids. The V end was cut by 2 bases, the J end by 5 bases, with 12 bases between. Germline-derived CDR1 and CDR2 are MNHEY and SMNVEV (reference sequence). CDR3 region: CASSLRGPTETQYF. CDR3 sequence (DNA): TGTGCCAGCAGTTTAAGGGGACCGACGGAGACCCAGTACTTC.

There are many counts of this clonotype. The chain combines TRBV7-9 with TRBJ1-1, with 12 bases fitting TRBD1. V lost 5 bases, J lost 4 bases, and 8 bases stayed unmatched. There are 16 residues in the CDR3. Germline V CDR1 and CDR2: SEHNR, FQNEAQ (reference sequence). CDR3 DNA sequence: TGTGCCAGCAGCCGAGGGACAGGGGGCGTGGGCACTGAAGCTTTCTTT. Its protein is CASSRGTGGVGTEAFF.

This clonotype was detected many times. The CDR3 nucleotides are TGTGCCAGCAGTTTAGGACTAGCGGGAGGAGAGACCCAGTACTTC. This gives the protein CASSLGLAGGETQYF. The J gene is TRBJ2-5, the V gene TRBV12-3 or TRBV12-4; 13 nucleotides match TRBD2. The CDR3 totals 15 residues. Germline trimming cut 1 base from V and 4 bases from J; bases unmatched to any gene: 0.

Here the CDR3 DNA reads TGTGCCACCAGCAGAGATGGGGGCTCCTACAATGAGCAGTTCTTC. Its protein product is CATSRDGGSYNEQFF. This chain uses TRBV15 with TRBJ2-1; D may be TRBD1 or TRBD2 (5 bases each). The CDR3 spans 15 residues. V gave up 0 bases and J gave up 0 bases, with 6 bases separating them. The germline V gene encodes CDR1 LNHNV and CDR2 YYDKDF (reference sequence).

For the CDR3, the DNA is TGCGCCAGCAGCCAAGAGGCAGCCAATTCTGGAAACACCATATATTTT. It codes for CASSQEAANSGNTIYF. The V gene is TRBV4-3, the J gene TRBJ1-3; D not certain. The CDR3 has 16 amino acids. CDR1 LGHNA and CDR2 YSLEER come from the germline V gene. The ends were cut back, 0 bases at V and 1 base at J, with 10 bases in the middle.

This clonotype was observed a handful of times. CDR3 region: CASSKGLEDTQYF. CDR3 DNA sequence: TGTGCCAGCAGCAAGGGACTAGAAGATACGCAGTATTTT. The V gene is TRBV12-3 or TRBV12-4, the J gene TRBJ2-3, with 8 bases that match TRBD2. This CDR3 spans 13 amino acids. V shed 6 bases, J shed 5 bases, and the junction held 4 bases outside the gene matches.

Many counts were recorded for this clonotype. J is TRBJ1-2 and V is TRBV28; D gene unclear. The CDR3 extends over 11 amino acids. V lost 10 bases to trimming and J lost 2 bases, with 8 bases between them. CDR1 MDHEN and CDR2 SYDVKM come from the germline V gene. The CDR3 protein is CATLDNYGYTF. CDR3 DNA: TGTGCCACCCTCGACAACTATGGCTACACCTTC.

This rearrangement joins TRBV9 to TRBJ2-1, with unresolved D. CDR1 is SGDLS, CDR2 YYNGEE, per germline. The germline V and J ends were trimmed by 0 bases and 1 base, with 14 bases remaining between them. This CDR3 region has 17 residues. Written as DNA, the CDR3 is TGTGCCAGCAGCGTAGCCAGCCCCATAGGATCCTACAATGAGCAGTTCTTC. Its translation: CASSVASPIGSYNEQFF.